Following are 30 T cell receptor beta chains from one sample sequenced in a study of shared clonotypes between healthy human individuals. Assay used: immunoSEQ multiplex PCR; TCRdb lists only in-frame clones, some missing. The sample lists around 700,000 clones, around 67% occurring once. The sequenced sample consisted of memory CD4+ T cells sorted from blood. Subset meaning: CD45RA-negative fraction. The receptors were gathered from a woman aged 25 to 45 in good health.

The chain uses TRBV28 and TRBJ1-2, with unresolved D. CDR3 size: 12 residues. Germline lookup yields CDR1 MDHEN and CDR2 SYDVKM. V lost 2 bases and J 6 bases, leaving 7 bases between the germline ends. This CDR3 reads CASSLPLDGYTF. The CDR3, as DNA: TGTGCCAGCAGTTTACCCCTCGATGGCTACACCTTC.

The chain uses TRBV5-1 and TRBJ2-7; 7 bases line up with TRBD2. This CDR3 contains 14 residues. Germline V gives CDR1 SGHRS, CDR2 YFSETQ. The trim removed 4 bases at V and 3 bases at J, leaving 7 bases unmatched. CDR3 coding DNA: TGCGCCAGCAGCCCAGCGGGGTCAAACTACGAGCAGTACTTC. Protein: CASSPAGSNYEQYF.

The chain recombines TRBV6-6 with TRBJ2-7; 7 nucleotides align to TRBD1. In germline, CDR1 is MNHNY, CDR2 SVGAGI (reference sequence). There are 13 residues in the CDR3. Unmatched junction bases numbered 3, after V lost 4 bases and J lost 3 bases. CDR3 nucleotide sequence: TGTGCCAGCAGTTTCGGACAGGACTACGAGCAGTACTTC. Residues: CASSFGQDYEQYF.

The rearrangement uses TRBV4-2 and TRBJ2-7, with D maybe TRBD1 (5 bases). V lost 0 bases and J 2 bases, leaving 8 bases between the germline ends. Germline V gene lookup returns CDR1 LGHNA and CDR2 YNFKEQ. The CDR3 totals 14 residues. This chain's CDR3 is CASSQETVAYEQYF. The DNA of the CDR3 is TGTGCCAGCAGCCAAGAGACAGTAGCCTACGAGCAGTACTTC.

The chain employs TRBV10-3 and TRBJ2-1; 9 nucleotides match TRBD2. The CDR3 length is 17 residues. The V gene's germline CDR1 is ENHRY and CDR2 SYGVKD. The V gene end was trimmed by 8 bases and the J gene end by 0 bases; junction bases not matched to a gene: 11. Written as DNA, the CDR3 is TGTGCCATCGGAGCGGGAGGCCAGTATAGCTCCTACAATGAGCAGTTCTTC. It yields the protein CAIGAGGQYSSYNEQFF.

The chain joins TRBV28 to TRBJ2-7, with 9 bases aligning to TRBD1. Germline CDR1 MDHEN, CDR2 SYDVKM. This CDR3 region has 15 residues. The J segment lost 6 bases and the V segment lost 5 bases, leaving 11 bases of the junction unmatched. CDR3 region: CASSLLGTGKVEQYF. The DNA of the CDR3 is TGTGCCAGCAGTCTCCTCGGGACAGGGAAGGTCGAGCAGTACTTC.

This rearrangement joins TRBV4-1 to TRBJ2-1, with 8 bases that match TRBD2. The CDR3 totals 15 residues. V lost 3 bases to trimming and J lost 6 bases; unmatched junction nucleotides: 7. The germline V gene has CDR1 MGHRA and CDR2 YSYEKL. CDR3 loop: CASSHSGTNRNEQFF. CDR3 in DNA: TGCGCCAGCAGCCATAGCGGGACCAATCGCAATGAGCAGTTCTTC.

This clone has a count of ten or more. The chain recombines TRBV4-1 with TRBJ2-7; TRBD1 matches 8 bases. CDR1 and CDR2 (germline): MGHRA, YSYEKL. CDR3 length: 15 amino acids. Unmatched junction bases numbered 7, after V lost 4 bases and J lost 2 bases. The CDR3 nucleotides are TGCGCCAGCAGCCTTAAACAGGGGGGCCCCTACGAGCAGTACTTC. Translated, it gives CASSLKQGGPYEQYF.

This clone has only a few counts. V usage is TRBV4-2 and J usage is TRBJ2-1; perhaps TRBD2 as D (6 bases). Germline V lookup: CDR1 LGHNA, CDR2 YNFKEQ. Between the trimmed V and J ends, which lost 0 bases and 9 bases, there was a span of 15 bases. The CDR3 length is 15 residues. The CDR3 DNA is TGTGCCAGCAGCCAAGAGGACACCTCCGGGGGTGAGCAGTTCTTC. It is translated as CASSQEDTSGGEQFF.

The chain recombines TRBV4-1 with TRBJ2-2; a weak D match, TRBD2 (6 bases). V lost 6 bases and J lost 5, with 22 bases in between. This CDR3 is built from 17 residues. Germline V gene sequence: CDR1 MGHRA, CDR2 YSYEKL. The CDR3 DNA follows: TGCGCCAGCAGGGGACTCGGCCAGGGTTATAGGACCGGGGAGCTGTTTTTT. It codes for CASRGLGQGYRTGELFF.

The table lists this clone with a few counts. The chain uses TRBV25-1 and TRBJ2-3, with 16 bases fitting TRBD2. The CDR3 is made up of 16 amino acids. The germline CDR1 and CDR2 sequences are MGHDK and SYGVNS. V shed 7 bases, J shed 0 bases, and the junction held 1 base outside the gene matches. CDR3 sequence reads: CASTGLAGGSTDTQYF. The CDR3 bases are TGTGCCAGCACGGGACTAGCGGGAGGGAGCACAGATACGCAGTATTTT.

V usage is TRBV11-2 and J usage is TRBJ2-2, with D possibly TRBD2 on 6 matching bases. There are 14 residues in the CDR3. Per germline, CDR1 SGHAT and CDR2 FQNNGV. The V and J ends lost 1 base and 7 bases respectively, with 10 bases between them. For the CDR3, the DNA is TGTGCCAGCAGCTTAGGGTGGAGGGACGGGGAGCTGTTTTTT. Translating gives CASSLGWRDGELFF. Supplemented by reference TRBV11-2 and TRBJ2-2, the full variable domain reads EAGVAQSPRYKIIEKRQSVAFWCNPISGHATLYWYQQILGQGPKLLIQFQNNGVVDDSQLPKDRFSAERLKGVDSTLKIQPAKLEDSAVYLCASSLGWRDGELFFGEGSRLTVL.

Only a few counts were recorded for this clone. The CDR3 here is CASSATGVAGEQYF. Here the CDR3 DNA reads TGCGCCAGCAGCGCGACAGGAGTGGCGGGCGAGCAGTACTTC. The rearrangement joins TRBV5-1 to TRBJ2-7; D is perhaps TRBD1 (6 bases). Trimming pared 4 bases from V and 6 bases from J, leaving 17 bases between. Germline CDR1 SGHRS, CDR2 YFSETQ. The CDR3 has 14 residues.

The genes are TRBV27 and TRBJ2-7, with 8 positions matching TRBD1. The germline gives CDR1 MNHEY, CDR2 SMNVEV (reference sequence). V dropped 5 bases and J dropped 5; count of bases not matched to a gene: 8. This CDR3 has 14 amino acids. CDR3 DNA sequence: TGTGCCAGCAGTCCATGGACAGGGTACCACGAGCAGTACTTC. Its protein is CASSPWTGYHEQYF.

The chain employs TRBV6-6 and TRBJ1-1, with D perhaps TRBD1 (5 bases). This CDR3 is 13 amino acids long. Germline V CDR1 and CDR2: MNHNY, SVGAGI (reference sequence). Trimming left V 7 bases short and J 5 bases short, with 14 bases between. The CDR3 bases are TGTGCCAGCACATGGCAGGGCGGTACTGAAGCTTTCTTT. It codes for CASTWQGGTEAFF.

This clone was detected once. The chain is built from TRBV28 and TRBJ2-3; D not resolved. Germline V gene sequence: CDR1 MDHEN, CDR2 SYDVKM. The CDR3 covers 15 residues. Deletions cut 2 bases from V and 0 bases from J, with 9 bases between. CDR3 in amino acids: CASSLEYRSTDTQYF. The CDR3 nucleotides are TGTGCCAGCAGTTTAGAGTACCGTAGCACAGATACGCAGTATTTT.

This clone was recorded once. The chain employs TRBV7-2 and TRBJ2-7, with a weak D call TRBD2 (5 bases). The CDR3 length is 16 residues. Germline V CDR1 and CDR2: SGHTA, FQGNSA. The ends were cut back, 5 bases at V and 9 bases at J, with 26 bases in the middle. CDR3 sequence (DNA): TGTGCCAGCAGCCCTCGGCGAGCGGTCTCCAATGACGGGCAGTACTTC. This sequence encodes CASSPRRAVSNDGQYF.

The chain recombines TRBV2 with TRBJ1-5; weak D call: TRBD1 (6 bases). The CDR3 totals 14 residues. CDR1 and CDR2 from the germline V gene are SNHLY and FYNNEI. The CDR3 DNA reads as TGTGCGACGGGGGCATCAACTGGCAATCAGCCCCAGCATTTT. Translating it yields CATGASTGNQPQHF.

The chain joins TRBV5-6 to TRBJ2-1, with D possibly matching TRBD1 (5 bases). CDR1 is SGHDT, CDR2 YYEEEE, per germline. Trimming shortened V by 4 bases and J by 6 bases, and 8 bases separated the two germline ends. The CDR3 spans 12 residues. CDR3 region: CASSPTGNEQFF. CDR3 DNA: TGTGCCAGCAGCCCCACAGGCAATGAGCAGTTCTTC.

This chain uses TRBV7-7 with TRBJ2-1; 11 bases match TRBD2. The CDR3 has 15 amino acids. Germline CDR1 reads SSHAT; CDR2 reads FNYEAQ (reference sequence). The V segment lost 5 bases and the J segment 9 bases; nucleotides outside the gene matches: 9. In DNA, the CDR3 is TGTGCCAGCAGCCCCTCGACTAGCGGGACAGGTGAGCAGTTCTTC. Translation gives CASSPSTSGTGEQFF.

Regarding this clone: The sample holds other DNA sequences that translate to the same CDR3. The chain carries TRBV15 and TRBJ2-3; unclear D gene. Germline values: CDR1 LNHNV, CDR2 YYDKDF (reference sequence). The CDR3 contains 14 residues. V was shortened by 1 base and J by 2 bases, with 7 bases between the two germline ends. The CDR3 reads CATSRGPSTDTQYF. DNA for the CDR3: TGTGCCACCAGCAGAGGACCCTCCACAGATACGCAGTATTTT.

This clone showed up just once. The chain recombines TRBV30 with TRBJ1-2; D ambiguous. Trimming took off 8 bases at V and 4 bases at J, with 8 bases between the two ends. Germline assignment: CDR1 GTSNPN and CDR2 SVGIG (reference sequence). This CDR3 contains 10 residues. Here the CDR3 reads CAGGLYGYTF. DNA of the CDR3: TGTGCCGGAGGCCTCTATGGCTACACCTTC.

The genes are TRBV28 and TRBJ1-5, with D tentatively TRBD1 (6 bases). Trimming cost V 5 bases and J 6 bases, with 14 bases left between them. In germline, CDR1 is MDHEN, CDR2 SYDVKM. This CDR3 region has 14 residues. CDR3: CASSPQTGSQPQHF. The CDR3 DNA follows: TGTGCCAGCAGTCCTCAGACAGGAAGTCAGCCCCAGCATTTT. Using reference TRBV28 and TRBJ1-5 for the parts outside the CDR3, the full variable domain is DVKVTQSSRYLVKRTGEKVFLECVQDMDHENMFWYRQDPGLGLRLIYFSYDVKMKEKGDIPEGYSVSREKKERFSLILESASTNQTSMYLCASSPQTGSQPQHFGDGTRLSIL.

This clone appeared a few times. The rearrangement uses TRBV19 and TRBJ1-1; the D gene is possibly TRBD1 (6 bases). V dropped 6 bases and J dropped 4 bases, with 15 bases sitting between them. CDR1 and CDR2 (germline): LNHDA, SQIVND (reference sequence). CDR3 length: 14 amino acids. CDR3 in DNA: TGTGCCAGTAGAATCGCCTCAGGGGTCACTGAAGCTTTCTTT. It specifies CASRIASGVTEAFF.

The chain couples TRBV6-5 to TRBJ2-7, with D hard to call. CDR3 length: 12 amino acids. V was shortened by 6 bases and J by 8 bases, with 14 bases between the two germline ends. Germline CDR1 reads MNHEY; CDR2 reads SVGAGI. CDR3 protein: CASRTPLRKQYF. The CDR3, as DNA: TGTGCCAGCAGAACGCCCCTACGGAAGCAGTACTTC.

The CDR3 sequence: CSCSSGANVLTF. The CDR3 coding sequence is TGCAGCTGCAGCTCTGGGGCCAACGTCCTGACTTTC. V gene TRBV29-1 combines with J gene TRBJ2-6; D is undetermined. The germline V and J ends were trimmed by 8 bases and 0 bases, with 5 bases remaining between them. The germline gives CDR1 SQVTM, CDR2 ANQGSEA. The CDR3 is made up of 12 amino acids.

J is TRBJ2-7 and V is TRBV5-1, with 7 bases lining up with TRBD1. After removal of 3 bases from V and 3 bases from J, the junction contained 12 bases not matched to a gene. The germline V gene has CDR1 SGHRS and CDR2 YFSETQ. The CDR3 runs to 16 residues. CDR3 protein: CASSSRSTGLGYEQYF. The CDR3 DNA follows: TGCGCCAGCAGCTCCCGATCGACAGGGTTGGGCTACGAGCAGTACTTC.

The CDR3 here is CAGRKETQYF. The CDR3 DNA reads as TGTGCCGGCCGCAAAGAGACCCAGTACTTC. The chain uses TRBV11-3 and TRBJ2-5; no clear D gene. Per the germline V gene, CDR1 is SGHNT and CDR2 is YENEEA. The CDR3 is made up of 10 amino acids. Trimming removed 11 bases at V and 3 bases at J, with 7 bases between.

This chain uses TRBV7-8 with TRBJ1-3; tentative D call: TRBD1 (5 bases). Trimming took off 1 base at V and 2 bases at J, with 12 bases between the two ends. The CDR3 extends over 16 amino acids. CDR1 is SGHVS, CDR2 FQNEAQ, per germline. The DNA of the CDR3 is TGTGCCAGCAGCTTAGGGGGGTCAGGGCCTGGAAACACCATATATTTT. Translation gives CASSLGGSGPGNTIYF.

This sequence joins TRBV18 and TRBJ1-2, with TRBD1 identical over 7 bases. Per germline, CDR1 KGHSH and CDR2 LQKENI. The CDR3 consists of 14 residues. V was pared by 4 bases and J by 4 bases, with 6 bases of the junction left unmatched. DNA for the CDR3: TGTGCCAGCTCACAAAAACAGGGGAGCTATGGCTACACCTTC. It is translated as CASSQKQGSYGYTF.